The rows below give T cell receptor beta chains drawn from one sample of a study of blood T cell repertoires in COVID-19. Generated by immunoSEQ multiplex PCR, the TCRdb table keeps only in-frame clones and is missing some. The sample lists under 350,000 clones, roughly 86% occurring once. The sample consisted of peripheral blood. These receptors were taken from a man between 18 and 29 years old with active or convalescent COVID-19. CDR3s include the opening cysteine and the closing phenylalanine or tryptophan. Size is stated for part of the rows, as once, few or many counts, or as a class when the clone is expanded.

clone_size	v_call	j_call	cdr3_aa
once	TRBV28	TRBJ2-5	CASSDRQETQYF
.	TRBV27	TRBJ2-3	CASSPLNRGGGTDTQYF
.	TRBV2	TRBJ2-7	CASNDEWGAGDPYEQYF
.	TRBV11-3	TRBJ2-2	CASSLGGLAGVGELFF
.	TRBV5-4	TRBJ2-2	CASSFAGSVGELFF
once	TRBV9	TRBJ1-1	CASSVAPTGGEGAFF
once	TRBV7-2	TRBJ2-7	CASSLTRLDEQYF
.	TRBV5-1	TRBJ2-1	CASRPTGTSFNEQFF
.	TRBV9	TRBJ1-3	CASSGAGPDGNTIYF
.	TRBV5-4	TRBJ1-2	CASSKWTGETSGYTF
.	TRBV6-1	TRBJ1-1	CASSEGGQGHTEAFF
once	TRBV25-1	TRBJ1-2	CASSERENYGYTF
once	TRBV2	TRBJ1-1	CASSAQGSEAFF
.	TRBV12-3/TRBV12-4	TRBJ2-3	CASSSPFTDTQYF
.	TRBV30	TRBJ1-2	CAWYRNYGYTF
.	TRBV5-3	TRBJ2-6	CARSSEASINHSGANVLTF
.	TRBV3-1/TRBV3-2	TRBJ2-7	CASSQSGGEQYF
.	TRBV12-3/TRBV12-4	TRBJ1-2	CASFRGFGYTF
once	TRBV5-5	TRBJ1-4	CASSPAPSNEKLFF
.	TRBV6-1	TRBJ2-1	CASSAPDRANFNEQFF
.	TRBV24-1	TRBJ2-7	CATSDRGEEQYF
.	TRBV5-6	TRBJ1-4	CASPGGTATNEKLFF
.	TRBV28	TRBJ2-1	CASEGLGGYNEQFF
.	TRBV12-3/TRBV12-4	TRBJ2-2	CASLPYTGELFF
.	TRBV11-1	TRBJ2-3	CASSRVGKEDTQYF
once	TRBV24-1	TRBJ2-4	CATGSLISGLTLGNIQYF
.	TRBV24-1	TRBJ1-5	CATSGPGPAQPQHF
.	TRBV5-1	TRBJ2-2	CASSIDSGTGELFF